Following are 25 T cell receptor beta chains from one sample sequenced in a study of cytomegalovirus exposure and HLA in healthy donors. PCR involved 60 Vbeta and 13 Jbeta primers. Some clones are missing from TCRdb's copy, which holds only in-frame ones; the method was immunoSEQ multiplex PCR. Of 200,000 to 250,000 clones detected, around 80% appear once; the ten largest clones hold around 2.8%. Sequencing was performed on PBMCs. The receptors come from a man younger than 45 in good health and CMV-seronegative.

This clone has only a few counts. The chain couples TRBV19 to TRBJ2-5; possibly TRBD2 for D (5 bases). The J call may be incorrect, as the DNA end agrees better with TRBJ2-7. CDR3 size: 12 residues. CDR1 and CDR2 from the germline V gene are LNHDA and SQIVND (reference sequence). DNA of the CDR3: TGTGCCGAGGGATCAGGAGCCCACGAGCAGTACTTC. Amino acids: CAEGSGAHEQYF.

The V call is TRBV5-1, the J call TRBJ2-2; 10 nucleotides line up with TRBD2. Looked up from germline, CDR1 is SGHRS and CDR2 is YFSETQ. After removal of 0 bases from V and 4 bases from J, the junction contained 3 bases not matched to a gene. This CDR3 is built from 16 residues. This chain's CDR3 is CASSLELAGSTGELFF. The CDR3 DNA sequence: TGCGCCAGCAGCTTGGAACTAGCGGGATCCACCGGGGAGCTGTTTTTT.

This chain connects TRBV7-6 to TRBJ2-1, with D tentatively TRBD2 (5 bases). Trimming left V 4 bases short and J 3 bases short, with 19 bases between. The CDR3 runs 17 residues. CDR1 and CDR2 from the germline V gene are SGHVS and FNYEAQ. The CDR3 DNA follows: TGTGCCAGCAGCTCTGAAACTCCGGGATTCATCTACAATGAGCAGTTCTTC. Translated, it gives CASSSETPGFIYNEQFF.

This chain connects TRBV5-8 to TRBJ1-2; D call uncertain. CDR3 size: 14 residues. Germline values: CDR1 SGHTS, CDR2 YDEGEE. V was trimmed by 2 bases and J by 7 bases, leaving 15 bases between them. CDR3 amino acids: CASSFQAANSGYTF. CDR3 nucleotide sequence: TGTGCCAGCAGCTTTCAAGCTGCAAATAGTGGCTACACCTTC.

This rearrangement joins TRBV28 to TRBJ2-1; D perhaps matches TRBD1 (5 bases). Germline V gene lookup returns CDR1 MDHEN and CDR2 SYDVKM. The CDR3 spans 13 residues. Here the CDR3 reads CASWQGNYNEQFF. CDR3 nucleotides: TGTGCTTCATGGCAGGGAAATTACAATGAGCAGTTCTTC.

The chain links TRBV6-1 to TRBJ1-6; TRBD1 aligns across 7 bases. J was trimmed by 9 bases and V by 8 bases; bases with no gene match: 10. The CDR3 length is 14 residues. Germline CDR1 reads MNHNS; CDR2 reads SASEGT. CDR3 protein: CASSGTGEASPLHF. The CDR3 DNA sequence: TGTGCCAGCTCCGGTACAGGGGAGGCTTCACCCCTCCACTTT.

V usage is TRBV7-3 and J usage is TRBJ1-6; D is unresolved. Germline V lookup: CDR1 SGHTA, CDR2 FQGTGA. Trimming removed 2 bases from V and 4 bases from J, with 6 bases in between. The CDR3 totals 14 residues. This CDR3 reads CASSLSGYNSPLHF. Written as DNA, the CDR3 is TGTGCCAGCAGCTTATCGGGGTATAATTCACCCCTCCACTTT.

This chain joins TRBV6-5 and TRBJ2-1, with a possible D match to TRBD2 (5 bases). Germline CDR1 and CDR2: MNHEY and SVGAGI. This CDR3 has 13 amino acids. V was cut by 0 bases and J by 7 bases, with 7 bases left in between. The CDR3 loop is CASSYSGVNEQFF. The CDR3 DNA reads as TGTGCCAGCAGTTACTCGGGAGTGAATGAGCAGTTCTTC.

This clone was picked up a small number of times. The chain uses TRBV7-3 and TRBJ2-3; D possibly corresponds to TRBD2 (5 bases). V was pared by 2 bases and J by 0 bases, with 6 bases between. Per germline, CDR1 SGHTA and CDR2 FQGTGA. The CDR3 sequence is 14 residues long. CDR3 coding DNA: TGTGCCAGCAGCTTAGAGGGTAGCACAGATACGCAGTATTTT. Residues: CASSLEGSTDTQYF.

V is TRBV28 and J is TRBJ1-1, with a weak D call TRBD1 (6 bases). Deletions cut 2 bases from V and 0 bases from J, with 7 bases between. This CDR3 is built from 14 residues. Germline lookup yields CDR1 MDHEN and CDR2 SYDVKM. CDR3 nucleotides: TGTGCCAGCAGTTTAGGGGGCATGAACACTGAAGCTTTCTTT. Amino acid sequence: CASSLGGMNTEAFF. Combining the CDR3 with reference TRBV28 and TRBJ1-1 gives the whole variable domain DVKVTQSSRYLVKRTGEKVFLECVQDMDHENMFWYRQDPGLGLRLIYFSYDVKMKEKGDIPEGYSVSREKKERFSLILESASTNQTSMYLCASSLGGMNTEAFFGQGTRLTVV.

V is TRBV7-9 and J is TRBJ1-3, with TRBD1 matching over 7 bases. Trimming took 5 bases from V and 8 from J; bases not matched to a gene: 12. The germline gives CDR1 SEHNR, CDR2 FQNEAQ (reference sequence). CDR3 length: 15 amino acids. The CDR3 here is CASSPAGQILDTIYF. The CDR3 DNA is TGTGCCAGCAGCCCGGCGGGACAGATATTAGACACCATATATTTT.

J is TRBJ2-1 and V is TRBV7-9, with TRBD2 identical over 7 bases. The germline V gene encodes CDR1 SEHNR and CDR2 FQNEAQ (reference sequence). After removal of 0 bases from V and 5 bases from J, the junction contained 4 bases not matched to a gene. The CDR3 totals 15 residues. The CDR3 DNA reads as TGTGCCAGCAGCTTAGCGGGGGGGTCACACAATGAGCAGTTCTTC. Encoded protein: CASSLAGGSHNEQFF.

The V gene is TRBV5-4, the J gene TRBJ2-3; 7 bases match TRBD1. The germline gives CDR1 SGHNT, CDR2 YYREEE (reference sequence). V was clipped by 6 bases and J by 0 bases; unmatched bases: 7. This CDR3 region has 15 residues. CDR3 amino acids: CASTHRGPSTDTQYF. CDR3 DNA: TGTGCCAGCACCCACAGGGGCCCTAGCACAGATACGCAGTATTTT.

This clone was observed a handful of times. The genes are TRBV14 and TRBJ2-5, with D maybe TRBD2 (5 bases). The germline gives CDR1 SGHDN, CDR2 FVKESK. This CDR3 is built from 18 residues. V dropped 0 bases and J dropped 0 bases, with 17 bases sitting between them. CDR3 nucleotides: TGTGCCAGCAGCCAAGAAGAGTACGGGGAAAAGTACCAAGAGACCCAGTACTTC. Protein: CASSQEEYGEKYQETQYF.

The chain uses TRBV7-9 and TRBJ2-1, with TRBD1 matching 8 bases. The CDR3 totals 15 residues. V dropped 1 base and J dropped 2; count of bases not matched to a gene: 1. Germline-derived CDR1 and CDR2 are SEHNR and FQNEAQ (reference sequence). The CDR3 sequence: CASSLGTGTYNEQFF. In DNA form, the CDR3 reads TGTGCCAGCAGCTTAGGGACAGGGACCTACAATGAGCAGTTCTTC.

This clone was counted a few times. The genes are TRBV4-3 and TRBJ1-1; weak D call: TRBD1 (6 bases). Trimming left V 0 bases short and J 7 bases short, with 15 bases between. CDR1 is LGHNA and CDR2 is YSLEER in the germline V gene. CDR3 length equals 15 residues. The CDR3 DNA follows: TGCGCCAGCAGCCAAGATGGACTTAGGGGGAATGAAGCTTTCTTT. This codes for CASSQDGLRGNEAFF.

This chain uses TRBV5-1 with TRBJ2-1, with D possibly matching TRBD1 (6 bases). V lost 3 bases to trimming and J lost 6 bases, with 25 bases between them. Germline CDR1 reads SGHRS; CDR2 reads YFSETQ. This CDR3 has 18 amino acids. The CDR3 reads CASSSNPRTAPSVNEQFF. The CDR3 bases are TGCGCCAGCAGCTCAAACCCTCGGACAGCTCCGTCAGTCAATGAGCAGTTCTTC.

This clone was counted a single time. This chain joins TRBV7-6 and TRBJ2-3; 8 bases agree with TRBD1. The V and J ends lost 1 base and 3 bases, in that order; junction bases with no gene match: 3. This CDR3 is 15 amino acids long. Germline-derived CDR1 and CDR2 are SGHVS and FNYEAQ. CDR3 in amino acids: CASSLGQGFTDTQYF. The CDR3 DNA reads as TGTGCCAGCAGCTTAGGACAGGGGTTTACAGATACGCAGTATTTT. The entire variable domain, with the rest obtained from reference TRBV7-6 and TRBJ2-3, is as follows: GAGVSQSPRYKVTKRGQDVALRCDPISGHVSLYWYRQALGQGPEFLTYFNYEAQQDKSGLPNDRFSAERPEGSISTLTIQRTEQRDSAMYRCASSLGQGFTDTQYFGPGTRLTVL.

This chain links TRBV2 with TRBJ2-5, with D possibly matching TRBD1 (7 bases). Germline CDR1 and CDR2: SNHLY and FYNNEI. This CDR3 contains 16 residues. Trimming removed 3 bases at V and 5 bases at J, with 19 bases between. The CDR3 loop reads CASSDGAGGRVETQYF. Here the CDR3 DNA reads TGTGCCAGCAGTGATGGGGCAGGGGGGAGAGTTGAGACCCAGTACTTC.

The chain recombines TRBV5-6 with TRBJ2-7; D perhaps matches TRBD1 (7 bases). The V and J ends lost 3 bases and 2 bases respectively, with 18 bases between them. Per germline, CDR1 SGHDT and CDR2 YYEEEE. The CDR3 sequence is 16 residues long. The CDR3 is CASSYLGGTETYEQYF. The CDR3 bases are TGTGCCAGCAGCTATCTAGGGGGGACAGAGACCTACGAGCAGTACTTC.

The chain uses TRBV9 and TRBJ2-1; D possibly corresponds to TRBD2 (5 bases). The CDR3 covers 14 residues. The germline V gene encodes CDR1 SGDLS and CDR2 YYNGEE. Trimming left V 2 bases short and J 0 bases short, with 6 bases between. Here the CDR3 reads CASSVGSSYNEQFF. For the CDR3, the DNA is TGTGCCAGCAGCGTTGGGAGCTCCTACAATGAGCAGTTCTTC.

The chain combines TRBV27 with TRBJ1-6; D is perhaps TRBD1 (6 bases). CDR1 is MNHEY and CDR2 is SMNVEV in the germline V gene (reference sequence). The CDR3 is made up of 17 amino acids. Trimming left V 4 bases short and J 0 bases short, with 13 bases between. The CDR3 spells CASSSQTDSSYNSPLHF. The CDR3 bases are TGTGCCAGCAGTTCCCAGACGGACAGCTCCTATAATTCACCCCTCCACTTT.

The chain combines TRBV5-4 with TRBJ2-3, with 8 bases matching TRBD1. This CDR3 comprises 14 residues. CDR1 and CDR2 (germline): SGHNT, YYREEE (reference sequence). V dropped 6 bases and J dropped 8; count of bases not matched to a gene: 11. The CDR3 DNA sequence: TGTGCCAGCACCTTCGGAGGAACAGGGGGTACGCAGTATTTT. It yields the protein CASTFGGTGGTQYF.

The sample holds a few counts of this clone. The genes are TRBV5-1 and TRBJ2-1; TRBD2 agrees at 9 bases. The CDR3 runs 15 residues. Germline V gives CDR1 SGHRS, CDR2 YFSETQ. The J segment lost 6 bases and the V segment lost 1 base, leaving 5 bases of the junction unmatched. CDR3 protein: CASSLQSGGLNEQFF. The CDR3 region has the DNA TGCGCCAGCAGCTTGCAAAGCGGGGGGCTCAATGAGCAGTTCTTC. Looking up the rest from reference TRBV5-1 and TRBJ2-1 gives the full variable domain: KAGVTQTPRYLIKTRGQQVTLSCSPISGHRSVSWYQQTPGQGLQFLFEYFSETQRNKGNFPGRFSGRQFSNSRSEMNVSTLELGDSALYLCASSLQSGGLNEQFFGPGTRLTVL.

The chain uses TRBV6-6 and TRBJ1-1, with 9 bases that match TRBD1. Trimming took 6 bases from V and 4 from J; bases not matched to a gene: 6. Germline V gene data show CDR1 as MNHNY and CDR2 as SVGAGI (reference sequence). The CDR3 spans 14 residues. CDR3 in amino acids: CASRSGQGLTEAFF. As DNA, the CDR3 is TGTGCCAGCAGGTCGGGACAGGGTCTCACTGAAGCTTTCTTT.